This TCR beta chain was recorded in a study of regulatory T cells in long-lasting Graves disease. Both iRepertoire HTBI primers and Arm-PCR of CDR3 regions were used to build the TCR beta libraries. TCRdb itself ran the multiplex PCR reads through MiXCR, one entry per CDR3 protein. The sample yields around 460,000 distinct CDR3 sequences, about 15% seen once. This clonotype was detected many times. V dropped 3 bases and J dropped 1; count of bases not matched to a gene: 0. From germline, CDR1 is MDHEN and CDR2 SYDVKM. The CDR3 runs to 16 residues. Time point indicated: newly diagnosed GD, antithyroid drugs for less than 3 months. With RNA extracted from PBMCs as input, the TCR library was made. The sample was also reused in another study, on T cells in Graves' hyperthyroidism and ophthalmopathy.

This chain links TRBV28 with TRBJ2-2, with 12 bases aligning to TRBD2. This TCR was sampled from a woman in her forties or fifties with Graves disease. The material was peripheral blood mononuclear cells (PBMCs), obtained at new diagnosis, from a patient treated with antithyroid drugs. The CDR3 here is CASSLTSGGNTGELFF. The DNA for the CDR3 is TGTGCCAGCAGTTTGACTAGCGGGGGGAACACCGGGGAGCTGTTTTTT.